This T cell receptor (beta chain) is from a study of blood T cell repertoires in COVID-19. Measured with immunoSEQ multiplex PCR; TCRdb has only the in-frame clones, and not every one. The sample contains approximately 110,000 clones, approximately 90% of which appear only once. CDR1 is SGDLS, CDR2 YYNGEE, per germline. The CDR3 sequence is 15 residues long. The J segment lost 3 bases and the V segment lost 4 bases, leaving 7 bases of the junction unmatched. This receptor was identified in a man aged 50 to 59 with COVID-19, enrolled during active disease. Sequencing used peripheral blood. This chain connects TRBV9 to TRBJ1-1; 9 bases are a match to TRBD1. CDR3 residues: CASSPRDRVDTEAFF. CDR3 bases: TGTGCCAGCAGCCCCCGGGACAGGGTTGACACTGAAGCTTTCTTT.